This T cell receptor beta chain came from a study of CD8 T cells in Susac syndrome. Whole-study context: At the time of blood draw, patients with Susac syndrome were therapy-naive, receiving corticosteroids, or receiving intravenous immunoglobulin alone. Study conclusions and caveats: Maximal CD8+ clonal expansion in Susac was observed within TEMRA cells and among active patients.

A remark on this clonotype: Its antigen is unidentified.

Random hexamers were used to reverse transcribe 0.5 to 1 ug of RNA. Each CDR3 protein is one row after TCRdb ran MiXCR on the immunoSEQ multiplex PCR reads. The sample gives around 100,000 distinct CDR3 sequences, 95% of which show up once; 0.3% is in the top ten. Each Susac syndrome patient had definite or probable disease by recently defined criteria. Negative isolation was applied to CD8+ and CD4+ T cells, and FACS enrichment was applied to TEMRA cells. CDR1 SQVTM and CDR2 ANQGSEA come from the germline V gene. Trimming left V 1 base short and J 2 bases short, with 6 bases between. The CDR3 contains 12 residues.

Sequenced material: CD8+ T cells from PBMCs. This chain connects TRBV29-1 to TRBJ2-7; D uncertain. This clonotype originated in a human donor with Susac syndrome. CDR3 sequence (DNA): TGCAGCGTTGAAGTCGCCGCCTACGAGCAGTACTTC. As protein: CSVEVAAYEQYF.